Each of the 26 T cell receptor beta chains below was sequenced from the same sample in a study of beta chain features in type 1 diabetes. Expressed TCRB transcripts got sequenced, as all isolated RNA was reverse transcribed. The repertoire was sequenced with immunoSEQ multiplex PCR; TCRdb's copy has only in-frame clones and lacks some. The data contain about 340,000 clones, approximately 9.9% of them singletons. The antigens of these receptors remain unknown. Whole-study findings and limits: People with Type 1 diabetes carried modestly yet significantly shorter TCRB CDR3s in all four CD4+ subsets.

Sequencing input: central memory CD4+ T cells from blood. Source of these receptors: a man younger than 40 with type 1 diabetes.

This clone was counted a few times. This chain uses TRBV6-6 with TRBJ2-7; D may be TRBD2 (6 bases). Looked up from germline, CDR1 is MNHNY and CDR2 is SVGAGI (reference sequence). The CDR3 consists of 14 residues. V dropped 4 bases and J dropped 7 bases, with 17 bases sitting between them. In DNA form, the CDR3 reads TGTGCCAGCAGTTCAGCCGGGACTGCAAAGGAGCAGTACTTC. It translates to CASSSAGTAKEQYF.

A remark on this clone: Other DNA variants within this sample encode the same CDR3. The chain is built from TRBV6-5 and TRBJ1-6, with a possible D match to TRBD1 (6 bases). Trimming took 6 bases from V and 10 from J, leaving 10 bases between them. Germline V gives CDR1 MNHEY, CDR2 SVGAGI. The CDR3 covers 12 residues. In nucleotides, the CDR3 is TGTGCCAGCAGGACAGGTTACTCACCCCTCCACTTT. Encoded protein: CASRTGYSPLHF.

This clone showed up just a few times. The J gene is TRBJ1-2, the V gene TRBV2; D unresolved. CDR1 and CDR2 from the germline V gene are SNHLY and FYNNEI. CDR3 length: 12 amino acids. The V end was cut by 2 bases, the J end by 9 bases, with 10 bases between. CDR3 sequence reads: CASSERVPSYTF. The CDR3 region has the DNA TGTGCCAGCAGTGAAAGGGTTCCAAGCTACACCTTC.

This clone was detected only a few times. The chain combines TRBV4-1 with TRBJ1-1; TRBD1 matches 9 bases. V dropped 3 bases and J dropped 1; count of bases not matched to a gene: 3. Per the germline V gene, CDR1 is MGHRA and CDR2 is YSYEKL. The CDR3 sequence is 15 residues long. CDR3 in amino acids: CASSQADRGNTEAFF. Written as DNA, the CDR3 is TGCGCCAGCAGCCAGGCGGACAGGGGGAACACTGAAGCTTTCTTT.

This clone was picked up a small number of times. The rearrangement uses TRBV4-3 and TRBJ1-2, with no clear D. Trimming shortened V by 0 bases and J by 5 bases, and 22 bases separated the two germline ends. There are 18 residues in the CDR3. The V gene's germline CDR1 is LGHNA and CDR2 YSLEER. The CDR3 DNA reads as TGCGCCAGCAGCCAAGAATCCCCTTCCCCGTCCACGCCATATGGCTACACCTTC. This gives the protein CASSQESPSPSTPYGYTF.

This chain links TRBV7-2 with TRBJ1-6, with no clear D. CDR1 is SGHTA and CDR2 is FQGNSA in the germline V gene. The CDR3 is made up of 14 amino acids. Trimming pared 1 base from V and 7 bases from J, leaving 8 bases between. The CDR3 region has the DNA TGTGCCAGCAGCTTAGACGGGTGGAATTCACCCCTCCACTTT. Translating gives CASSLDGWNSPLHF.

This clone was seen only a few times. This chain links TRBV15 with TRBJ2-5, with TRBD2 identical over 7 bases. The CDR3 consists of 15 residues. Trimming took 0 bases from V and 5 from J; bases not matched to a gene: 6. The germline gives CDR1 LNHNV, CDR2 YYDKDF (reference sequence). CDR3 sequence: CATSRDGGGPETQYF. CDR3 sequence (DNA): TGTGCCACCAGCAGAGATGGGGGGGGACCGGAGACCCAGTACTTC.

This clone came up a few times. The chain couples TRBV7-2 to TRBJ2-5, with unresolved D. Trimming stripped 5 bases from V and 4 bases from J, with 14 bases between. Germline-derived CDR1 and CDR2 are SGHTA and FQGNSA. The CDR3 totals 14 residues. The CDR3 loop reads CASSPHGPVETQYF. DNA of the CDR3: TGTGCCAGCAGCCCACACGGGCCGGTAGAGACCCAGTACTTC.

With respect to this clone: A read error may produce the germline difference seen at one junction end. The CDR3 DNA reads as TGTGCCAGCAGAAGGACTACCCAAGAGACCCAGTACTTC. Residues: CASRRTTQETQYF. The genes are TRBV5-1 and TRBJ2-5, with a tentative D call TRBD2 (6 bases). This CDR3 region has 13 residues. Germline values: CDR1 SGHRS, CDR2 YFSETQ.

This clone was observed a few times. The chain links TRBV7-2 to TRBJ1-3; D gene unclear. V was clipped by 3 bases and J by 2 bases, with 2 bases between them. The CDR3 consists of 12 residues. Germline CDR1 and CDR2: SGHTA and FQGNSA. CDR3 sequence (DNA): TGTGCCAGCAGCTTGCCTGGAAACACCATATATTTT. It translates to CASSLPGNTIYF.

This clone has a handful of counts. The sample carries other DNA sequences with the same CDR3. V is TRBV5-1 and J is TRBJ2-5; TRBD2 might be the D (6 bases). V was cut by 0 bases and J by 4 bases, with 16 bases left in between. Germline-derived CDR1 and CDR2 are SGHRS and YFSETQ. CDR3 length equals 16 residues. Here the CDR3 DNA reads TGCGCCAGCAGCTTGGAGGGCGCGGGATTTGGAGAGACCCAGTACTTC. This gives the protein CASSLEGAGFGETQYF.

This clone was seen a few times. J is TRBJ2-5 and V is TRBV7-2, with 11 bases that match TRBD2. V lost 0 bases and J lost 4; bases outside the gene matches: 7. The V gene's germline CDR1 is SGHTA and CDR2 FQGNSA. The CDR3 has 17 residues. CDR3 coding DNA: TGTGCCAGCAGCTTAGCGAGCACTAGCGGGGGACCAGAGACCCAGTACTTC. Amino acids: CASSLASTSGGPETQYF.

In its sample, this clone was seen a few times. The chain joins TRBV18 to TRBJ1-2; 7 nucleotides match TRBD1. CDR1 and CDR2 from the germline V gene are KGHSH and LQKENI. J was trimmed by 0 bases and V by 2 bases; bases with no gene match: 3. The CDR3 has 15 residues. The CDR3 sequence is CASSPIGTANYGYTF. In DNA, the CDR3 is TGTGCCAGCTCACCAATCGGGACAGCTAACTATGGCTACACCTTC.

The chain has TRBV7-2 and TRBJ1-1; 9 bases are a match to TRBD1. With V trimmed by 1 base and J by 4 bases, 13 bases remained unmatched. The CDR3 is made up of 18 amino acids. Germline V lookup: CDR1 SGHTA, CDR2 FQGNSA. CDR3 sequence reads: CASSLGADPGQGFTEAFF. Here the CDR3 DNA reads TGTGCCAGCAGCTTAGGGGCTGACCCGGGACAGGGTTTCACTGAAGCTTTCTTT.

This clone was picked up a small number of times. J is TRBJ2-7 and V is TRBV4-2, with D tentatively TRBD1 (7 bases). V lost 3 bases and J lost 0, with 12 bases in between. The CDR3 consists of 15 residues. CDR1 LGHNA and CDR2 YNFKEQ come from the germline V gene. The CDR3 coding sequence is TGTGCCAGCAGCCACGGAGGGACAGCCTCCTACGAGCAGTACTTC. Its protein product is CASSHGGTASYEQYF.

This chain's CDR3 is CARARNTEAFF. DNA of the CDR3: TGTGCCCGGGCTCGTAACACTGAAGCTTTCTTT. The genes are TRBV6-5 and TRBJ1-1; no definite D call. Deletions cut 11 bases from V and 2 bases from J, with 9 bases between. Germline CDR1 and CDR2: MNHEY and SVGAGI. The CDR3 extends over 11 amino acids.

The chain joins TRBV4-3 to TRBJ1-2; tentative D call: TRBD1 (6 bases). The CDR3 covers 18 residues. Germline V gene lookup returns CDR1 LGHNA and CDR2 YSLEER. V shed 0 bases and J shed 4 bases, with 21 bases lying between them. The CDR3 region is CASSQETGRGAGAYGYTF. DNA of the CDR3: TGCGCCAGCAGCCAAGAAACTGGTCGGGGGGCAGGGGCCTATGGCTACACCTTC.

The V and J genes are TRBV4-2 and TRBJ1-1; D perhaps matches TRBD1 (5 bases). CDR3 length: 15 amino acids. From germline, CDR1 is LGHNA and CDR2 YNFKEQ. Trimming pared 1 base from V and 4 bases from J, leaving 13 bases between. For the CDR3, the DNA is TGTGCCAGCAGCCAAGTTACCAGGGCAATCACTGAAGCTTTCTTT. This sequence encodes CASSQVTRAITEAFF.

This rearrangement joins TRBV4-3 to TRBJ2-1; D is perhaps TRBD2 (5 bases). This CDR3 contains 15 residues. Per germline, CDR1 LGHNA and CDR2 YSLEER. Trimming took off 3 bases at V and 6 bases at J, with 15 bases between the two ends. The CDR3 loop reads CASSHGRAGINEQFF. CDR3 DNA sequence: TGCGCCAGCAGCCATGGGCGGGCGGGCATCAATGAGCAGTTCTTC.

This clone appeared a few times. This CDR3 is also generated by other DNA sequences in the sample. The chain is built from TRBV2 and TRBJ1-5, with no clear D. V lost 4 bases and J 0 bases, leaving 7 bases between the germline ends. CDR3 length: 14 residues. The germline V gene has CDR1 SNHLY and CDR2 FYNNEI. The CDR3 loop reads CASSAEYSNQPQHF. CDR3 DNA: TGTGCCAGCAGTGCCGAGTATAGCAATCAGCCCCAGCATTTT.

In this sample, this clone turned up a few times. J is TRBJ2-7 and V is TRBV5-1; a possible D gene is TRBD1 (6 bases). V was cut by 4 bases and J by 2 bases, with 13 bases left in between. Germline V gene data show CDR1 as SGHRS and CDR2 as YFSETQ. CDR3 length: 14 amino acids. Here the CDR3 reads CASSIRTATYEQYF. The CDR3 region has the DNA TGCGCCAGCAGCATTAGGACAGCAACCTACGAGCAGTACTTC.

Concerning this clone: The sample has other DNA sequences that encode this CDR3 too. The V and J genes are TRBV7-2 and TRBJ2-7; D uncertain. The CDR3 sequence is 14 residues long. The V and J ends lost 1 base and 2 bases respectively, with 9 bases between them. Germline values: CDR1 SGHTA, CDR2 FQGNSA. The CDR3 coding sequence is TGTGCCAGCAGCTTAGGCGGCTCTGCCTACGAGCAGTACTTC. Amino acids: CASSLGGSAYEQYF.

This clone was picked up a small number of times. This CDR3 is also generated by other DNA sequences in the sample. The chain carries TRBV5-4 and TRBJ2-2; TRBD2 is a possible D gene (6 bases). The germline gives CDR1 SGHNT, CDR2 YYREEE (reference sequence). The V end was cut by 0 bases, the J end by 5 bases, with 11 bases between. The CDR3 loop spans 15 amino acids. In nucleotides, the CDR3 is TGTGCCAGCAGCTTGGAGGTGGGGGGAACCGGGGAGCTGTTTTTT. This translates into CASSLEVGGTGELFF.

In DNA, the CDR3 is TGTGCCAGCAGCGCATTAGAGGGATCCGATGGCTACACCTTC. Its translation is CASSALEGSDGYTF. This sequence joins TRBV7-2 and TRBJ1-2, with D uncertain. Looked up from germline, CDR1 is SGHTA and CDR2 is FQGNSA. There are 14 residues in the CDR3. Trimming shortened V by 5 bases and J by 6 bases, and 16 bases separated the two germline ends.

The chain employs TRBV18 and TRBJ1-1; TRBD1 aligns across 7 bases. The CDR3 totals 15 residues. Germline CDR1 and CDR2: KGHSH and LQKENI. Trimming at V came to 0 bases and at J to 5 bases, leaving 6 bases not matched to a gene. The CDR3 DNA sequence: TGTGCCAGCTCACCACCGAGGGGGCGAGATACTGAAGCTTTCTTT. As protein: CASSPPRGRDTEAFF. Full variable domain (missing parts from reference TRBV18 and TRBJ1-1): NAGVMQNPRHLVRRRGQEARLRCSPMKGHSHVYWYRQLPEEGLKFMVYLQKENIIDESGMPKERFSAEFPKEGPSILRIQQVVRGDSAAYFCASSPPRGRDTEAFFGQGTRLTVV.

For this clone: A much larger clone lies a single base off, so this may be a read error. Other DNA sequences in this specimen translate into the identical CDR3. The genes are TRBV5-1 and TRBJ2-7; D call uncertain. V was trimmed by 0 bases and J by 1 base, leaving 2 bases between them. The CDR3 runs 12 residues. CDR1 is SGHRS, CDR2 YFSETQ, per germline. This CDR3 is CASSLESYEQYF. CDR3 nucleotides: TGCGCCAGCAGCTTGGAATCCTACGAGCAGTACTTC. Filled out from reference TRBV5-1 and TRBJ2-7, the complete variable domain reads KAGVTQTPRYLIKTRGQQVTLSCSPISGHRSVSWYQQTPGQGLQFLFEYFSETQRNKGNFPGRFSGRQFSNSRSEMNVSTLELGDSALYLCASSLESYEQYFGPGTRLTVT.